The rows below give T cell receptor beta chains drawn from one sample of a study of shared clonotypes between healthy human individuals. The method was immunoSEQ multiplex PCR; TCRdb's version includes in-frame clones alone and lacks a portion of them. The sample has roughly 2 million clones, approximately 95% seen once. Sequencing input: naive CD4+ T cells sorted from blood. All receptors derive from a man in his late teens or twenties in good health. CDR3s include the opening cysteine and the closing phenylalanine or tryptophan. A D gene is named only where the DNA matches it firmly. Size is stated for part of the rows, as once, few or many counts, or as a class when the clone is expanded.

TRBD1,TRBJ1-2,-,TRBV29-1,TGCAGCGCCAGGGGGATCTTCTATGGCTACACCTTC,CSARGIFYGYTF
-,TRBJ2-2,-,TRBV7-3,TGTGCCAGCAGCATCGGACAAAACACCGGGGAGCTGTTTTTT,CASSIGQNTGELFF
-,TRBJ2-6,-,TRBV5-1,TGCGCCAGCAAGGAGACTGCTGGGGCCAACGTCCTGACTTTC,CASKETAGANVLTF
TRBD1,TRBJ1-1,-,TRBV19,TGTGCCAGTAGTGAGACAGGGATAAACACTGAAGCTTTCTTT,CASSETGINTEAFF
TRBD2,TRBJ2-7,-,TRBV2,TGTGCCAGCACCAGACTAGCGGGGGGCTCCTACGAGCAGTACTTC,CASTRLAGGSYEQYF
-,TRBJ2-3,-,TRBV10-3,TGTGCCATCAGTGAGTACCAAACAGGTGGGGGTGCGCAGTATTTT,CAISEYQTGGGAQYF
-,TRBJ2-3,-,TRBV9,TGTGCCAGCAGCGTAGCTCGAACAGATACGCAGTATTTT,CASSVARTDTQYF
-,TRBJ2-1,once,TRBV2,TGTGCCAGCAGGCTTAGCGGTACCTACAATGAGCAGTTCTTC,CASRLSGTYNEQFF
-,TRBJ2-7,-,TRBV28,TGTGCCAGCAGTTTTCTTCGATCTAGCCTCACCTACGAGCAGTACTTC,CASSFLRSSLTYEQYF
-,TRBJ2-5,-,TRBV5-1,TGCGCCAGCCAGACAGCTACAGGCTCATCGGGAAAGACCCAGTACTTC,CASQTATGSSGKTQYF
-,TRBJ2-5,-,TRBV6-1,TGTGCCAGCAGTAGTAGGGGGGAGACCCAGTACTTC,CASSSRGETQYF
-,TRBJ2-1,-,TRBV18,TGTGCCAGCTCAGCCCAAAGGAGAGGGGATGAGCAGTTCTTC,CASSAQRRGDEQFF
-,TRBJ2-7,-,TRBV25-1,TGTGCCAGCAGTGAACCTGGTAGATACGAGCAGTACTTC,CASSEPGRYEQYF